The rows below give T cell receptor beta chains drawn from one sample of a study of control samples from healthy donors and cancer patients. Produced via immunoSEQ multiplex PCR; TCRdb's table is partial and in-frame only. The sample records approximately 150,000 clones, about 90% being singletons. The sample taken for sequencing was blood. These TCRs come from a man aged 25-40 years in good health. CDR3s include the opening cysteine and the closing phenylalanine or tryptophan. Each record gives: D gene, clone size, V gene, J gene, CDR3 protein, CDR3 DNA. D genes are given only for firm matches. Size tells how often a clone was seen (once, few, many) or the class of an expanded clone, and some rows leave it out.

d_call: TRBD1
clone_size: few
v_call: TRBV5-4
j_call: TRBJ1-2
cdr3_aa: CASSLDRDYGYTF
cdr3_nt: TGTGCCAGCAGCCTAGACAGGGACTATGGCTACACCTTC

d_call: .
clone_size: .
v_call: TRBV11-3
j_call: TRBJ1-1
cdr3_aa: CASSLQMNTEAFF
cdr3_nt: TGTGCCAGCAGCCTGCAGATGAACACTGAAGCTTTCTTT

d_call: .
clone_size: .
v_call: TRBV5-1
j_call: TRBJ2-5
cdr3_aa: CASSLSQETQYF
cdr3_nt: TGCGCCAGCAGCTTGTCGCAAGAGACCCAGTACTTC

d_call: .
clone_size: .
v_call: TRBV6-5
j_call: TRBJ2-3
cdr3_aa: CASSYSGGAGDTQYF
cdr3_nt: TGTGCCAGCAGTTACTCAGGGGGGGCTGGAGATACGCAGTATTTT

d_call: .
clone_size: .
v_call: TRBV7-2
j_call: TRBJ1-6
cdr3_aa: CASSSSSGTRNSPLHF
cdr3_nt: TGTGCCAGCAGCTCCTCGTCGGGCACACGTAATTCACCCCTCCACTTT

d_call: TRBD1
clone_size: .
v_call: TRBV2
j_call: TRBJ2-7
cdr3_aa: CASARPDRDRGPLPYEQYF
cdr3_nt: TGTGCCAGCGCCCGTCCAGACCGGGACAGGGGGCCTTTACCCTACGAGCAGTACTTC

d_call: TRBD1
clone_size: .
v_call: TRBV19
j_call: TRBJ2-7
cdr3_aa: CASSIGTGPYEQYF
cdr3_nt: TGTGCCAGTAGTATAGGGACAGGGCCCTACGAGCAGTACTTC

d_call: TRBD1
clone_size: .
v_call: TRBV10-1
j_call: TRBJ2-2
cdr3_aa: CASSPRGLKDGELFF
cdr3_nt: TGCGCCAGCAGTCCCAGGGGGCTTAAAGACGGGGAGCTGTTTTTT

d_call: TRBD1
clone_size: .
v_call: TRBV3-1/TRBV3-2
j_call: TRBJ2-1
cdr3_aa: CASSRDSYNEQFF
cdr3_nt: TGTGCCAGCAGCCGGGACAGCTACAATGAGCAGTTCTTC

d_call: .
clone_size: .
v_call: TRBV5-1
j_call: TRBJ1-1
cdr3_aa: CASSLGWGTEAFF
cdr3_nt: TGCGCCAGCAGCTTGGGGTGGGGCACTGAAGCTTTCTTT

d_call: .
clone_size: few
v_call: TRBV11-3
j_call: TRBJ2-2
cdr3_aa: CASSLDRGAGGELFF
cdr3_nt: TGTGCCAGCAGCTTAGATCGGGGGGCCGGCGGGGAGCTGTTTTTT

d_call: .
clone_size: .
v_call: TRBV7-3
j_call: TRBJ2-1
cdr3_aa: CASSSTTHEQFF
cdr3_nt: TGTGCCAGCAGCTCCACCACTCATGAGCAGTTCTTC

d_call: TRBD1
clone_size: .
v_call: TRBV10-1
j_call: TRBJ2-7
cdr3_aa: CASSEWGTGVYEQYF
cdr3_nt: TGCGCCAGCAGTGAGTGGGGGACAGGGGTATACGAGCAGTACTTC

d_call: TRBD1
clone_size: .
v_call: TRBV11-2
j_call: TRBJ1-2
cdr3_aa: CASSLGQGRYGYTF
cdr3_nt: TGTGCCAGCAGCCTTGGACAGGGTCGATATGGCTACACCTTC

d_call: TRBD1
clone_size: .
v_call: TRBV27
j_call: TRBJ1-1
cdr3_aa: CASRYTGGHTEAFF
cdr3_nt: TGTGCCAGCAGGTATACAGGGGGTCACACTGAAGCTTTCTTT

d_call: TRBD1
clone_size: .
v_call: TRBV6-1
j_call: TRBJ1-4
cdr3_aa: CASSEWYGTGGSDEKLFF
cdr3_nt: TGTGCCAGCAGTGAATGGTACGGGACAGGGGGCTCCGATGAAAAACTGTTTTTT

d_call: TRBD1
clone_size: .
v_call: TRBV7-6
j_call: TRBJ2-3
cdr3_aa: CASSSPDRGADTQYF
cdr3_nt: TGTGCCAGCAGCTCCCCGGACAGGGGGGCAGATACGCAGTATTTT

d_call: .
clone_size: .
v_call: TRBV30
j_call: TRBJ1-5
cdr3_aa: CAWSSQIGRNQPQHF
cdr3_nt: TGTGCCTGGAGTAGCCAGATCGGGCGTAATCAGCCCCAGCATTTT

d_call: .
clone_size: .
v_call: TRBV5-4
j_call: TRBJ1-4
cdr3_aa: CASSLLQGTDEKLFF
cdr3_nt: TGTGCCAGCAGCTTATTACAGGGTACGGATGAAAAACTGTTTTTT

d_call: TRBD1
clone_size: .
v_call: TRBV5-6
j_call: TRBJ1-5
cdr3_aa: CASSSGTVYSNQPQHF
cdr3_nt: TGTGCCAGCAGCTCCGGGACAGTATATAGCAATCAGCCCCAGCATTTT

d_call: .
clone_size: .
v_call: TRBV6-2/TRBV6-3
j_call: TRBJ2-5
cdr3_aa: CASSYAGMQETQYF
cdr3_nt: TGTGCCAGCAGTTACGCCGGGATGCAAGAGACCCAGTACTTC

d_call: .
clone_size: .
v_call: TRBV7-9
j_call: TRBJ2-3
cdr3_aa: CASSSSGGDTQYF
cdr3_nt: TGTGCCAGCAGCTCATCCGGGGGAGATACGCAGTATTTT

d_call: .
clone_size: .
v_call: TRBV2
j_call: TRBJ1-2
cdr3_aa: CASSSRAGQTIGYTF
cdr3_nt: TGTGCCAGCAGTAGCCGGGCAGGGCAGACTATCGGCTACACCTTC

d_call: .
clone_size: .
v_call: TRBV10-3
j_call: TRBJ1-2
cdr3_aa: CAISDSPGGYTF
cdr3_nt: TGTGCCATCAGTGATTCCCCGGGTGGCTACACCTTC

d_call: .
clone_size: .
v_call: TRBV5-4
j_call: TRBJ1-1
cdr3_aa: CASSLARGNTEAFF
cdr3_nt: TGTGCCAGCAGCTTGGCCAGGGGGAACACTGAAGCTTTCTTT